These 7 T cell receptor beta chains came from one sample sequenced in a study of blood T cell repertoires in COVID-19 (dated by TCRdb to 2020 to 2022). Library preparation was by the immunoSEQ multiplex PCR assay. TCRdb stores this immuneACCESS table with in-frame sequences only. Part of the clones is absent; in the studies checked, under half of the shortfall reflects unresolved V genes, and no reason is known for the rest. A total of approximately 220,000 clones appear in this sample, approximately 90% of them only once. 3% to 3.5% of the sample is taken by the ten largest. The specimen was PBMCs or T cells enriched from blood (not recorded which). The source of these receptors is a woman between 18 and 29 years old in a cohort exposed to, infected with or recovered from COVID-19 (not recorded which).

CDR3 in amino acids: CASSLTSGSLNEQFF. CDR3 in DNA: TGCGCCAGCAGCTTAACTAGCGGGAGCCTAAATGAGCAGTTCTTC. V usage is TRBV5-1 and J usage is TRBJ2-1; TRBD2 agrees at 11 bases. The V segment lost 2 bases and the J segment 7 bases; nucleotides outside the gene matches: 5. Germline CDR1 reads SGHRS; CDR2 reads YFSETQ. The CDR3 loop spans 15 amino acids.

This clone was recorded once. The chain employs TRBV15 and TRBJ2-5; unclear D gene. Germline CDR1 LNHNV, CDR2 YYDKDF (reference sequence). V was cut by 1 base and J by 3 bases, with 3 bases left in between. This CDR3 spans 12 amino acids. CDR3 coding DNA: TGTGCCACCAGCAGAGCCGAAGAGACCCAGTACTTC. Protein: CATSRAEETQYF.

The J gene is TRBJ2-7, the V gene TRBV30, with TRBD2 matching 11 bases. Trimming cost V 2 bases and J 1 base; bases outside gene matches: 4. The CDR3 is 15 amino acids. CDR1 is GTSNPN, CDR2 SVGIG, per germline (reference sequence). The CDR3 DNA is TGTGCCTGGAGTATGGGACTAGCGGAATCCTACGAGCAGTACTTC. Encoded protein: CAWSMGLAESYEQYF.

This chain uses TRBV6-5 with TRBJ1-2, with D possibly TRBD1 on 6 matching bases. In germline, CDR1 is MNHEY, CDR2 SVGAGI. V lost 6 bases and J 2 bases, leaving 10 bases between the germline ends. The CDR3 sequence is 13 residues long. CDR3 loop: CASRSTGNYGYTF. Here the CDR3 DNA reads TGTGCCAGCAGATCAACAGGGAACTATGGCTACACCTTC.

The rearrangement joins TRBV5-5 to TRBJ1-2; 8 nucleotides match TRBD1. Germline loops: CDR1 SGHKS, CDR2 YYEKEE (reference sequence). This CDR3 region has 13 residues. The ends lost 0 bases at V and 7 bases at J; junction bases unmatched: 2. In DNA, the CDR3 is TGTGCCAGCAGCTTGGCAGGGGGCAGTGGCTACACCTTC. This sequence encodes CASSLAGGSGYTF.

The rearrangement joins TRBV19 to TRBJ1-1; D is undetermined. The CDR3 runs 14 residues. V lost 1 base and J 2 bases, leaving 8 bases between the germline ends. Germline CDR1 and CDR2: LNHDA and SQIVND (reference sequence). CDR3 residues: CASSIGQANTEAFF. CDR3 sequence (DNA): TGTGCCAGTAGTATAGGGCAGGCTAACACTGAAGCTTTCTTT.

The chain combines TRBV7-9 with TRBJ2-1; 9 bases align to TRBD2. The CDR3 is 18 amino acids. Germline V CDR1 and CDR2: SEHNR, FQNEAQ (reference sequence). The ends lost 3 bases at V and 8 bases at J; junction bases unmatched: 17. Here the CDR3 DNA reads TGTGCCAGCAGCTTCCCCCGGGCCTCTAGCGGGAATCTTGATGAGCAGTTCTTC. The encoded protein is CASSFPRASSGNLDEQFF.